These T cell receptor beta chains were read from a single sample in a study of human T cells and chemical hapten exposure. Using its own MiXCR run on the RACE reads, TCRdb lists one record per CDR3 protein. The repertoire holds tens of thousands of distinct CDR3 sequences, 11% seen once, with around 3.9% in the top ten. Specimen: whole blood, collected in connection with sensitization to the hapten diphenylcyclopropenone (DPC). The origin of the receptors is a woman between 40 and 50 years old with alopecia areata. Some clones in this sample may be carry-over from other donors' samples. Each CDR3 is given with its conserved first and last residue. The order of the fields is D gene, clone size, V gene, J gene, CDR3 protein, CDR3 DNA. D genes are given only for firm matches. Some rows mark clone size as missing; the rest say once, few, many or name a class of expanded clone.

NA,NA,TRBV7-8,TRBJ2-3,CASSLLTGGGTDTQYF,TGTGCCAGCAGCTTACTAACAGGGGGGGGCACAGATACGCAGTATTTT
NA,many,TRBV18,TRBJ1-6,CASSPKQGGGSPLHF,TGTGCCAGCTCACCAAAGCAGGGAGGAGGGTCACCCCTCCACTTT
TRBD1,NA,TRBV29-1,TRBJ1-5,CSVKTDRVNQPQHF,TGCAGCGTTAAAACGGACAGGGTAAATCAGCCCCAGCATTTT
NA,NA,TRBV7-2,TRBJ1-1,CASSLEVNTEAFF,TGTGCCAGCAGCTTAGAGGTGAACACTGAAGCTTTCTTT
NA,NA,TRBV7-9,TRBJ1-6,CASSSGSVNSPLHF,TGTGCCAGCAGCTCAGGGAGTGTGAATTCACCCCTCCACTTT
NA,many,TRBV25-1,TRBJ1-3,CASSRSSGNTIYF,TGTGCCAGCAGCCGGTCCTCTGGAAACACCATATATTTT
NA,many,TRBV29-1,TRBJ1-1,CSAGSTEAFF,TGCAGCGCCGGGAGTACTGAAGCTTTCTTT
TRBD1,many,TRBV6-6,TRBJ1-1,CASNGNRGTEAFF,TGTGCCAGCAATGGGAACAGGGGCACTGAAGCTTTCTTT
NA,many,TRBV29-1,TRBJ2-1,CSVEVQGYNEQFF,TGCAGCGTTGAAGTTCAGGGTTACAATGAGCAGTTCTTC
TRBD2,NA,TRBV5-4,TRBJ2-5,CASSQPTSGRASETQYF,TGTGCCAGCAGCCAACCGACTAGCGGGAGGGCAAGTGAGACCCAGTACTTC
TRBD2,few,TRBV20-1,TRBJ2-5,CSARAGGGAETQYF,TGCAGTGCTAGAGCTGGCGGGGGGGCCGAGACCCAGTACTTC
TRBD2,NA,TRBV5-4,TRBJ2-5,CASRTSSGKETQYF,TGTGCCAGCAGAACGTCGAGCGGGAAAGAGACCCAGTACTTC
TRBD2,NA,TRBV2,TRBJ2-3,CASKLAETSTDTQYF,TGTGCCAGCAAACTAGCGGAGACTAGCACAGATACGCAGTATTTT
TRBD1,many,TRBV7-9,TRBJ1-1,CASSRTGVNTEAFF,TGTGCCAGCAGCCGGACAGGGGTGAACACTGAAGCTTTCTTT
NA,many,TRBV6-2/TRBV6-3,TRBJ2-3,CASSYPLYGKTDTQYF,TGTGCCAGCAGTTACCCCCTCTACGGGAAAACAGATACGCAGTATTTT
TRBD1,many,TRBV19,TRBJ1-5,CASSIRGRGQRQPQHF,TGTGCCAGTAGTATTAGGGGAAGGGGGCAACGTCAGCCCCAGCATTTT
NA,NA,TRBV12-3/TRBV12-4,TRBJ1-6,CASTSGSYNSPLHF,TGTGCCAGCACCTCTGGGTCTTATAATTCACCCCTCCACTTT
NA,NA,TRBV7-6,TRBJ1-1,CASSPLNTEAFF,TGTGCCAGCAGCCCTCTGAACACTGAAGCTTTCTTT
NA,many,TRBV18,TRBJ2-7,CASSPEVGEQYF,TGTGCCAGCTCACCAGAGGTGGGCGAGCAGTACTTC
NA,many,TRBV5-1,TRBJ1-1,CASSLTAMNTEAFF,TGCGCCAGCAGCTTGACAGCGATGAACACTGAAGCTTTCTTT
NA,NA,TRBV28,TRBJ1-5,CASSFYQGAQGQPQHF,TGTGCCAGCAGTTTTTATCAGGGAGCCCAGGGTCAGCCCCAGCATTTT
NA,many,TRBV3-1,TRBJ2-7,CASSPGPSYEQYF,TGTGCCAGCAGCCCGGGACCGTCCTACGAGCAGTACTTC